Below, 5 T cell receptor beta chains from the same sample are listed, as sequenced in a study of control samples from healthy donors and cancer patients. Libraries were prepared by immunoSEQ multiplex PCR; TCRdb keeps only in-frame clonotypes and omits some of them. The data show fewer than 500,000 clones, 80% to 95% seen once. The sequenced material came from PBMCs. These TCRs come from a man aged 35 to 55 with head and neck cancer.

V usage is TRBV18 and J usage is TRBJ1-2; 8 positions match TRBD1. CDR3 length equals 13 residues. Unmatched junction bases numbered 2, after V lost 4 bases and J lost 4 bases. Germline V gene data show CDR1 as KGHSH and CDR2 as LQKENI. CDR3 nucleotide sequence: TGTGCCAGCTCACTTGGACAGGGCTATGGCTACACCTTC. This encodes CASSLGQGYGYTF. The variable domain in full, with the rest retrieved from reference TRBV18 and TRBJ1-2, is NAGVMQNPRHLVRRRGQEARLRCSPMKGHSHVYWYRQLPEEGLKFMVYLQKENIIDESGMPKERFSAEFPKEGPSILRIQQVVRGDSAAYFCASSLGQGYGYTFGSGTRLTVV.

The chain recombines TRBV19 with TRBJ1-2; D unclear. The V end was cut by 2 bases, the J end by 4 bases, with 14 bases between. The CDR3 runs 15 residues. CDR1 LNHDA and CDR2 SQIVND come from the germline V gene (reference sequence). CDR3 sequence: CASSIIIGGSYGYTF. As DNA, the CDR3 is TGTGCCAGTAGTATAATTATTGGAGGAAGCTATGGCTACACCTTC.

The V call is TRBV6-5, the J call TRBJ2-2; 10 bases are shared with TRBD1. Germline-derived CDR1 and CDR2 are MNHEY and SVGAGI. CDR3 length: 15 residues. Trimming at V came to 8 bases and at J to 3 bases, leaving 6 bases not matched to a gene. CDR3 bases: TGTGCCAGCTGGGACAGGGGTCGGGACACCGGGGAGCTGTTTTTT. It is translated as CASWDRGRDTGELFF.

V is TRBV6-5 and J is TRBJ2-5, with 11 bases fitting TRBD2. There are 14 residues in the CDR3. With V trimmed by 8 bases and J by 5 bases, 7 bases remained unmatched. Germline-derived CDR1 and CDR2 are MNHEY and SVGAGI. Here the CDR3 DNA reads TGTGCCAGCGGAAAGACTAGCGGGATTGAGACCCAGTACTTC. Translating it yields CASGKTSGIETQYF.

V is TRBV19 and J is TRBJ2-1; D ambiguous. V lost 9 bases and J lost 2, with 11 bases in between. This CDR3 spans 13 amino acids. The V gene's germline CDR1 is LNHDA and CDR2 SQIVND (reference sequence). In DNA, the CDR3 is TGTGCCAGCGCAGGTTTCGCCTACAATGAGCAGTTCTTC. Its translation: CASAGFAYNEQFF.